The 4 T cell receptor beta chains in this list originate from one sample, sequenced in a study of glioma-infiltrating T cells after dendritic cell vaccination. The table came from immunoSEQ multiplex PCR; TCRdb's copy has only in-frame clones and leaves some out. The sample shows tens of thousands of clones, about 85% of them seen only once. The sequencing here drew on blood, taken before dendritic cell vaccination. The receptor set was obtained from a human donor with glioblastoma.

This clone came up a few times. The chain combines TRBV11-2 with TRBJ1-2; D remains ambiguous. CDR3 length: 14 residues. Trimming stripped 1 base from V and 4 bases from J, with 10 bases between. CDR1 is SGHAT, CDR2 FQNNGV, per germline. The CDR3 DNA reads TGTGCCAGCAGCTTAGCAGAGGGTATCTATGGCTACACCTTC. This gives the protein CASSLAEGIYGYTF.

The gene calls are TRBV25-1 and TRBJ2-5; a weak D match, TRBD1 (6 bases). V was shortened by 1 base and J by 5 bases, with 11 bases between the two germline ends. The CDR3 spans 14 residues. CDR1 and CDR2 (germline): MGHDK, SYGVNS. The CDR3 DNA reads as TGTGCCAGCAGTGAATCTGCAGGGGAGGAGACCCAGTACTTC. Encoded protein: CASSESAGEETQYF. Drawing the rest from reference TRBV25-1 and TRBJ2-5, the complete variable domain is EADIYQTPRYLVIGTGKKITLECSQTMGHDKMYWYQQDPGMELHLIHYSYGVNSTEKGDLSSESTVSRIRTEHFPLTLESARPSHTSQYLCASSESAGEETQYFGPGTRLLVL.

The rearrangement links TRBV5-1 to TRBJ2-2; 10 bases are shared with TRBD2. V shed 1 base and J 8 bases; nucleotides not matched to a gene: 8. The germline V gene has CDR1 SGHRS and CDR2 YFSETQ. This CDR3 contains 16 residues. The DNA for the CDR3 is TGCGCCAGCAGCTTGCCCCTAGCGGGAGTTTCTGGGGAGCTGTTTTTT. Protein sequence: CASSLPLAGVSGELFF.

The CDR3 DNA is TGTGCCAGCAGTTACTCTTCGGGAGATACGCAGTATTTT. As protein: CASSYSSGDTQYF. V and J are TRBV6-5 and TRBJ2-3; D ambiguous. The CDR3 spans 13 residues. V lost 0 bases, J lost 5 bases, and 6 bases lay in between. Per germline, CDR1 MNHEY and CDR2 SVGAGI.